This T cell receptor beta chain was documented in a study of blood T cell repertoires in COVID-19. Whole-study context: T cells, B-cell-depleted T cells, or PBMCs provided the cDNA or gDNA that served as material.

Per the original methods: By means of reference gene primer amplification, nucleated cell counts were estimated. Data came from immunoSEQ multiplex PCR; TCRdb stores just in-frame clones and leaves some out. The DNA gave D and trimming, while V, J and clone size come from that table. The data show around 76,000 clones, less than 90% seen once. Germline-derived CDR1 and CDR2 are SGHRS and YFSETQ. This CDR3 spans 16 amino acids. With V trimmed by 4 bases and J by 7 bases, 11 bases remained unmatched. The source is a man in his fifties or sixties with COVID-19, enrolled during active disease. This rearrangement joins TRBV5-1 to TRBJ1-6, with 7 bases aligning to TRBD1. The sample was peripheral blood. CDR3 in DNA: TGCGCCAGCAGCCCTCTTCGGACAGGAAAAAATTCACCCCTCCACTTT. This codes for CASSPLRTGKNSPLHF.